Shown below are 23 T cell receptor beta chains from a single sample sequenced in a study of blood T cell repertoires in COVID-19. The repertoire was sequenced with immunoSEQ multiplex PCR; TCRdb's copy has only in-frame clones and lacks some. The sample yields fewer than 300,000 clones, 85% seen once. The sequenced material came from PBMCs or T cells enriched from blood (not recorded which). The receptors come from a woman aged 45-65 years who had recovered from COVID-19.

The rearrangement uses TRBV6-5 and TRBJ2-5, with 8 bases lining up with TRBD2. Germline loops: CDR1 MNHEY, CDR2 SVGAGI. The junction had 11 bases not matched to a gene; V was cut back by 6 bases and J by 5 bases. The CDR3 runs 15 residues. This CDR3 reads CASRTGGRVGETQYF. Here the CDR3 DNA reads TGTGCCAGCAGGACGGGAGGGAGAGTCGGGGAGACCCAGTACTTC.

As regards this clone: The same CDR3 also results from other DNA sequences found in this sample. The chain employs TRBV18 and TRBJ1-1; TRBD1 aligns across 7 bases. V trimming: 0 bases; J trimming: 1 base; junction bases outside the gene matches: 2. Germline CDR1 KGHSH, CDR2 LQKENI. This CDR3 contains 15 residues. The CDR3 spells CASSPPEGANTEAFF. CDR3 DNA: TGTGCCAGCTCACCACCGGAGGGGGCGAACACTGAAGCTTTCTTT.

The chain couples TRBV11-2 to TRBJ1-2; no firm D call. V shed 0 bases and J shed 0 bases, with 11 bases lying between them. The V gene's germline CDR1 is SGHAT and CDR2 FQNNGV. This CDR3 is 16 amino acids long. In DNA, the CDR3 is TGTGCCAGCAGCTTAGATCAAGGGAGAGCTAACTATGGCTACACCTTC. Translating it yields CASSLDQGRANYGYTF.

The chain joins TRBV27 to TRBJ2-7; TRBD2 agrees at 11 bases. Germline V gives CDR1 MNHEY, CDR2 SMNVEV (reference sequence). There are 18 residues in the CDR3. V lost 5 bases, J lost 0 bases, and 12 bases stayed unmatched. This CDR3 is CASSETGTSGMSSYEQYF. DNA for the CDR3: TGTGCCAGCAGTGAAACCGGGACTAGCGGCATGAGCTCCTACGAGCAGTACTTC.

This clone occurred a few times. The chain combines TRBV20-1 with TRBJ2-7; 10 nucleotides match TRBD2. Germline-derived CDR1 and CDR2 are DFQATT and SNEGSKA (reference sequence). The CDR3 extends over 15 amino acids. V trimming: 3 bases; J trimming: 6 bases; junction bases outside the gene matches: 11. The CDR3 sequence is CSASPRTSGAFEQYF. The CDR3 DNA reads as TGCAGTGCTAGTCCTAGGACTAGCGGTGCCTTCGAGCAGTACTTC.

The chain joins TRBV2 to TRBJ2-1, with 7 nucleotides matching TRBD1. V trimming: 1 base; J trimming: 7 bases; junction bases outside the gene matches: 7. The length of the CDR3 is 15 residues. Per germline, CDR1 SNHLY and CDR2 FYNNEI. This CDR3 reads CASSEENGRGNEQFF. CDR3 nucleotide sequence: TGTGCCAGCAGTGAAGAAAATGGCAGGGGGAATGAGCAGTTCTTC.

The chain recombines TRBV27 with TRBJ2-2, with 12 bases that match TRBD2. The trim removed 6 bases at V and 5 bases at J, leaving 4 bases unmatched. This CDR3 spans 15 amino acids. CDR1 MNHEY and CDR2 SMNVEV come from the germline V gene (reference sequence). The CDR3 nucleotides read TGTGCCAGCAGGTCTACTAGCGGGAGGACCGGGGAGCTGTTTTTT. It codes for CASRSTSGRTGELFF.

The chain employs TRBV30 and TRBJ1-6; 12 positions agree with TRBD1. Germline V gives CDR1 GTSNPN, CDR2 SVGIG (reference sequence). After removal of 8 bases from V and 7 bases from J, the junction contained 15 bases not matched to a gene. CDR3 length: 17 amino acids. For the CDR3, the DNA is TGTGCCAGCTATGGGACAGGGGGCATGATCAGCAATTCACCCCTCCACTTT. It translates to CASYGTGGMISNSPLHF. Looking up the rest from reference TRBV30 and TRBJ1-6 gives the full variable domain: SQTIHQWPATLVQPVGSPLSLECTVEGTSNPNLYWYRQAAGRGLQLLFYSVGIGQISSEVPQNLSASRPQDRQFILSSKKLLLSDSGFYLCASYGTGGMISNSPLHFGNGTRLTVT.

The chain recombines TRBV5-6 with TRBJ1-2; TRBD1 agrees at 7 bases. V dropped 3 bases and J dropped 4; count of bases not matched to a gene: 9. This CDR3 is built from 15 residues. Germline lookup yields CDR1 SGHDT and CDR2 YYEEEE. The CDR3: CASSWLGTEVYGYTF. CDR3 nucleotide sequence: TGTGCCAGCAGCTGGCTGGGGACAGAAGTCTATGGCTACACCTTC.

This chain links TRBV29-1 with TRBJ1-2; TRBD1 matches at 10 bases. V trimming: 7 bases; J trimming: 4 bases; junction bases outside the gene matches: 3. The germline V gene has CDR1 SQVTM and CDR2 ANQGSEA. This CDR3 is 12 amino acids long. CDR3 residues: CSDRTGGYGYTF. The CDR3 nucleotides are TGCAGCGATAGGACAGGGGGCTATGGCTACACCTTC.

The V and J genes are TRBV5-5 and TRBJ2-1; D not resolved. V shed 4 bases and J shed 4 bases, with 6 bases lying between them. The CDR3 extends over 12 amino acids. The germline CDR1 and CDR2 sequences are SGHKS and YYEKEE (reference sequence). CDR3 in amino acids: CASSPNYNEQFF. The CDR3 DNA is TGTGCCAGCAGCCCTAATTACAATGAGCAGTTCTTC.

The chain has TRBV30 and TRBJ2-5; 7 bases fit TRBD2. V was pared by 0 bases and J by 4 bases, with 11 bases of the junction left unmatched. Germline V gene data show CDR1 as GTSNPN and CDR2 as SVGIG (reference sequence). The CDR3 is 16 amino acids. CDR3 sequence: CAWSVQLAAQGETQYF. Written as DNA, the CDR3 is TGTGCCTGGAGTGTACAGCTAGCGGCCCAGGGAGAGACCCAGTACTTC.

V usage is TRBV7-2 and J usage is TRBJ2-1, with D perhaps TRBD1 (5 bases). V lost 5 bases and J 3 bases, leaving 8 bases between the germline ends. The CDR3 contains 13 residues. Germline-derived CDR1 and CDR2 are SGHTA and FQGNSA. The CDR3: CASSIGHYNEQFF. As DNA, the CDR3 is TGTGCCAGCAGCATTGGACACTACAATGAGCAGTTCTTC. Looking up the rest from reference TRBV7-2 and TRBJ2-1 gives the full variable domain: GAGVSQSPSNKVTEKGKDVELRCDPISGHTALYWYRQSLGQGLEFLIYFQGNSAPDKSGLPSDRFSAERTGGSVSTLTIQRTQQEDSAVYLCASSIGHYNEQFFGPGTRLTVL.

This rearrangement joins TRBV5-4 to TRBJ2-2, with 7 nucleotides matching TRBD1. The CDR3 is 14 residues long. The germline V gene encodes CDR1 SGHNT and CDR2 YYREEE (reference sequence). V shed 0 bases, J shed 8 bases, and the junction held 4 bases outside the gene matches. CDR3 in DNA: TGTGCCAGCAGCTTGGCCAGGGGGAGTGGGGAGCTGTTTTTT. It codes for CASSLARGSGELFF.

This sequence joins TRBV7-2 and TRBJ1-2, with D perhaps TRBD1 (5 bases). Germline V gene lookup returns CDR1 SGHTA and CDR2 FQGNSA. The CDR3 totals 13 residues. V dropped 5 bases and J dropped 4 bases, with 11 bases sitting between them. CDR3 sequence (DNA): TGTGCCAGCAGCACGGGACTTGCCTATGGCTACACCTTC. This codes for CASSTGLAYGYTF.

The chain is built from TRBV3-1 (or the pseudogene TRBV3-2) and TRBJ2-7; D remains unclear. V gave up 2 bases and J gave up 0 bases, with 8 bases separating them. The germline V gene encodes CDR1 LGHDT and CDR2 YNNKEL (reference sequence). The CDR3 is 14 amino acids. CDR3 in amino acids: CASSQSGYSYEQYF. The DNA for the CDR3 is TGTGCCAGCAGCCAATCAGGATACTCCTACGAGCAGTACTTC.

V and J are TRBV27 and TRBJ1-2; 8 bases match TRBD1. The germline V gene encodes CDR1 MNHEY and CDR2 SMNVEV (reference sequence). This CDR3 is built from 16 residues. J lost 0 bases, V lost 6 bases, and 9 bases had no gene match. DNA for the CDR3: TGTGCCAGCAGGGGCAGGGGGCGAACCGCTAACTATGGCTACACCTTC. This codes for CASRGRGRTANYGYTF.

The gene calls are TRBV5-6 and TRBJ1-5, with D possibly TRBD1 on 5 matching bases. CDR1 SGHDT and CDR2 YYEEEE come from the germline V gene. Trimming stripped 2 bases from V and 5 bases from J, with 11 bases between. The CDR3 runs 14 residues. CDR3 protein: CASSFRAGHQPQHF. CDR3 coding DNA: TGTGCCAGCAGCTTTCGGGCAGGGCATCAGCCCCAGCATTTT. Looking up the rest from reference TRBV5-6 and TRBJ1-5 gives the full variable domain: DAGVTQSPTHLIKTRGQQVTLRCSPKSGHDTVSWYQQALGQGPQFIFQYYEEEERQRGNFPDRFSGHQFPNYSSELNVNALLLGDSALYLCASSFRAGHQPQHFGDGTRLSIL.

The chain has TRBV9 and TRBJ2-3, with 9 bases matching TRBD2. With 1 base clipped from V and 2 bases from J, the junction kept 11 bases outside the gene matches. The germline gives CDR1 SGDLS, CDR2 YYNGEE. This CDR3 region has 18 residues. The CDR3 reads CASSVSAGGGFNTDTQYF. DNA for the CDR3: TGTGCCAGCAGCGTATCAGCGGGGGGCGGATTTAACACAGATACGCAGTATTTT.

CDR3 DNA: TGTGCCAGCAGCCGCGGGGGTTCCCACGAGCAGTACTTC. Encoded protein: CASSRGGSHEQYF. This chain links TRBV7-3 with TRBJ2-7; 7 nucleotides agree with TRBD2. J gave up 5 bases and V 5 bases, and 6 bases lay outside the gene matches. The CDR3 extends over 13 amino acids. The germline CDR1 and CDR2 sequences are SGHTA and FQGTGA.

V is TRBV7-8 and J is TRBJ2-7; no definite D call. Per the germline V gene, CDR1 is SGHVS and CDR2 is FQNEAQ. CDR3 size: 14 residues. Trimming cost V 6 bases and J 5 bases, with 17 bases left between them. The CDR3 DNA follows: TGTGCCAGCAGAGACCGCATATCAGGCAACGAGCAGTACTTC. Translating it yields CASRDRISGNEQYF.

As to this clone: Germline and junction disagree at one end, which may indicate a read error. The V call is TRBV5-4, the J call TRBJ2-4, with D tentatively TRBD1 (6 bases). The CDR3 length is 13 residues. Germline V gene lookup returns CDR1 SGHNT and CDR2 YYREEE (reference sequence). In DNA, the CDR3 is TGTGCCAGCAGTTTGGAAGGGGGTTCTCTTCAGTACTTC. This codes for CASSLEGGSLQYF.

CDR3 nucleotides: TGTGCCACCAGCCCTAGAGGGACTGAAGCTTTCTTT. It encodes CATSPRGTEAFF. The chain couples TRBV15 to TRBJ1-1, with D uncertain. CDR3 size: 12 residues. Germline CDR1 LNHNV, CDR2 YYDKDF (reference sequence). Between the trimmed V and J ends, which lost 5 bases and 5 bases, there was a span of 9 bases.